The rows below give T cell receptor beta chains drawn from one sample of a study of shared clonotypes between healthy human individuals. Sequencing was performed with immunoSEQ multiplex PCR; in TCRdb, only in-frame clones are kept and a portion is missing. The repertoire holds roughly 760,000 clones, with approximately 79% as singletons. Sequencing was carried out using memory CD4+ T cells sorted from blood. The receptors derive from a woman younger than 45 in good health. Each CDR3 is given with its conserved first and last residue. The D gene is left open where the match is weak. Size is stated for part of the rows, as once, few or many counts, or as a class when the clone is expanded.

>TRBV28|.|once|TRBJ2-5
CASSFSGVETQYF
TGTGCCAGCAGTTTTTCAGGGGTCGAGACCCAGTACTTC
>TRBV6-1|TRBD2|few|TRBJ2-7
CASSEALDGLAGYEQYF
TGTGCCAGCAGTGAAGCGCTCGATGGGCTAGCGGGCTACGAGCAGTACTTC
>TRBV7-9|.|.|TRBJ1-1
CASSSLGRDMNTEAFF
TGTGCCAGCAGCTCCCTTGGTAGGGACATGAACACTGAAGCTTTCTTT
>TRBV11-2|.|few|TRBJ2-1
CASSLAGRRDNEQFF
TGTGCCAGCAGCCTGGCCGGGAGACGCGACAATGAGCAGTTCTTC
>TRBV28|.|.|TRBJ1-5
CASSLGILGGRTGLNQPQHF
TGTGCCAGCAGTTTAGGGATTTTGGGTGGCCGAACAGGGCTGAATCAGCCCCAGCATTTT
>TRBV7-9|.|.|TRBJ1-4
CASSLYSVQGSNEKLFF
TGTGCCAGCAGCTTATACTCGGTCCAGGGGAGTAATGAAAAACTGTTTTTT
>TRBV11-2|.|.|TRBJ2-1
CASSLAEEGTLVFF
TGTGCCAGCAGCTTAGCCGAAGAGGGGACCCTTGTATTCTTC
>TRBV9|.|.|TRBJ2-5
CASSVNLAPGETQYF
TGTGCCAGCAGCGTAAACCTAGCGCCGGGGGAGACCCAGTACTTC
>TRBV19|TRBD1|.|TRBJ2-2
CASIPRTGVGWSPTGELFF
TGTGCCAGTATCCCACGGACAGGGGTCGGATGGTCCCCCACCGGGGAGCTGTTTTTT
>TRBV5-1|TRBD2|.|TRBJ2-7
CASRRREGQEQYF
TGCGCCAGCAGAAGGCGGGAGGGCCAAGAGCAGTACTTC
>TRBV7-8|.|.|TRBJ1-5
CASSLAAGKHQPQHF
TGTGCCAGCAGCTTAGCGGCAGGGAAGCATCAGCCCCAGCATTTT
>TRBV16|.|.|TRBJ2-5
CASSQDRVQETQYF
TGTGCCAGCAGCCAAGACAGAGTACAAGAGACCCAGTACTTC
>TRBV5-1|TRBD1|.|TRBJ2-7
CASSYGTGNTYEQYF
TGCGCTAGCAGCTACGGGACAGGGAACACCTACGAGCAGTACTTC
>TRBV5-1|.|once|TRBJ2-2
CASSLDWYRSTGELFF
TGCGCCAGCAGCTTGGATTGGTATCGCAGCACCGGGGAGCTGTTTTTT
>TRBV7-2|.|.|TRBJ1-4
CASSLDRRRNEKLFF
TGTGCCAGCAGCTTAGACCGGAGACGCAATGAAAAACTGTTTTTT
>TRBV11-2|.|.|TRBJ2-4
CASSQDGVNIQYF
TGTGCCAGCAGCCAGGATGGTGTAAACATTCAGTACTTC
>TRBV10-1|.|.|TRBJ1-5
CASIDDRNGNQPQHF
TGCGCCAGCATCGATGACAGGAACGGCAATCAGCCCCAGCATTTT
>TRBV5-4|TRBD2|.|TRBJ2-5
CASSSDLRGETQYF
TGTGCCAGCAGCTCGGACCTGCGGGGGGAGACCCAGTACTTC
>TRBV11-2|.|many|TRBJ1-3
CASSSKTPSSGNTIYF
TGTGCCAGCAGCTCGAAGACACCAAGCTCTGGAAACACCATATATTTT
>TRBV12-5|TRBD2|once|TRBJ2-3
CASGLSGSTQYF
TGTGCTAGTGGCCTTAGCGGGAGTACGCAGTATTTT
>TRBV2|TRBD1|.|TRBJ2-4
CASRDRAPIQYF
TGTGCCAGCCGGGACAGGGCGCCCATTCAGTACTTC
>TRBV5-1|TRBD1|.|TRBJ2-7
CASSLVGPGTGGYEQYF
TGCGCCAGCAGCTTGGTTGGCCCCGGGACAGGGGGCTACGAGCAGTACTTC
>TRBV4-2|TRBD2|.|TRBJ2-1
CASSQLAGEEQFF
TGTGCCAGCAGCCAGCTAGCGGGAGAGGAGCAGTTCTTC
>TRBV25-1|.|.|TRBJ2-5
CASSDTPGTVQETQYF
TGTGCCAGCAGTGATACTCCAGGGACGGTTCAAGAGACCCAGTACTTC
>TRBV10-3|.|once|TRBJ2-7
CASTGQGYEQYF
TGTGCCAGCACGGGCCAGGGCTACGAGCAGTACTTC
>TRBV28|TRBD1|.|TRBJ1-2
CASSPDRGGDGYTF
TGTGCCAGCAGCCCGGACAGGGGTGGGGATGGCTACACCTTC
>TRBV9|TRBD1|once|TRBJ1-3
CASSVGEGASGNTIYF
TGTGCCAGCAGCGTAGGTGAGGGGGCGTCTGGAAACACCATATATTTT